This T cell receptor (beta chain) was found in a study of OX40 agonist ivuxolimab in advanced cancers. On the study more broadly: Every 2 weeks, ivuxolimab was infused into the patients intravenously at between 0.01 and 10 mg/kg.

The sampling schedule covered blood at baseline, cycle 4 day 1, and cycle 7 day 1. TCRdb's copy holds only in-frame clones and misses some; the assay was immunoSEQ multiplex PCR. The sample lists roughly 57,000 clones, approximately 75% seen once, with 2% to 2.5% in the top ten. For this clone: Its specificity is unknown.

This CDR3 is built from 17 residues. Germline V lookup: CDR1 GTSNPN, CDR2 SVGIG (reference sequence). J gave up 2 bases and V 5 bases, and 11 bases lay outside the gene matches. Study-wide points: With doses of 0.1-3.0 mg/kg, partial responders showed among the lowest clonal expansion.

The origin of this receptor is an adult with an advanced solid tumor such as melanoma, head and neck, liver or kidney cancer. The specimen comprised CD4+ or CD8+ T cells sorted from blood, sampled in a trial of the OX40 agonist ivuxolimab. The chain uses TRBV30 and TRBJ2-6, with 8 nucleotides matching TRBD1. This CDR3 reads CAWGIGQGIPGANVLTF. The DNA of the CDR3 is TGTGCCTGGGGGATCGGACAGGGCATTCCTGGGGCCAACGTCCTGACTTTC.